This T cell receptor (beta chain) is from a study of blood T cell repertoires in COVID-19. The repertoire was sequenced with immunoSEQ multiplex PCR; TCRdb's copy has only in-frame clones and lacks some. This table holds about 480,000 clones, 89% found once. The germline CDR1 and CDR2 sequences are KGHDR and SFDVKD. V lost 4 bases to trimming and J lost 5 bases; unmatched junction nucleotides: 4. The length of the CDR3 is 16 residues. The material sequenced was peripheral blood. This clonotype was sampled from a man aged 18-30 years with COVID-19, enrolled during active disease. The rearrangement joins TRBV24-1 to TRBJ2-1; 13 bases align to TRBD2. The CDR3 is CATSEPTSGRDNEQFF. For the CDR3, the DNA is TGTGCCACCAGTGAGCCCACTAGCGGGAGGGACAATGAGCAGTTCTTC.